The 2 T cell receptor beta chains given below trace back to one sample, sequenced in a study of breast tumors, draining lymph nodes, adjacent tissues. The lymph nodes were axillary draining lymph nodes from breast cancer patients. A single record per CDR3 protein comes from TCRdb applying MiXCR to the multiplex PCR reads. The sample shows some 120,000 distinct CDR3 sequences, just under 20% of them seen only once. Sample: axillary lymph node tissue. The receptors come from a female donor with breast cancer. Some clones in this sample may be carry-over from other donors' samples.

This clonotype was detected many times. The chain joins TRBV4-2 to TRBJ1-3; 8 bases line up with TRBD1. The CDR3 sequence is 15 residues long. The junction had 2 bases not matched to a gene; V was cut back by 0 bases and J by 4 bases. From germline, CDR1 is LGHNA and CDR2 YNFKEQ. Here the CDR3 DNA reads TGTGCCAGCAGCCAAGAGGACAGGGCCGGAAACACCATATATTTT. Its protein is CASSQEDRAGNTIYF.

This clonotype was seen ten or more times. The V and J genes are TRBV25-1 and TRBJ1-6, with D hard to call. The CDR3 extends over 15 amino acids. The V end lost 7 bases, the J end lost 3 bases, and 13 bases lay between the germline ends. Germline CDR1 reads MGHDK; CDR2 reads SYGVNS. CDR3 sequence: CASKRRDGYNSPLHF. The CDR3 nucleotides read TGTGCCAGCAAACGTAGGGATGGCTATAATTCACCCCTCCACTTT.